Listed below are T cell receptor beta chains from one sample, sequenced in a study of blood T cells in healthy people across ages. TCRdb recomputed calls from the 5' RACE reads with MiXCR, one row per CDR3 protein. The sample contains around 800,000 distinct CDR3 sequences, about 55% of which appear only once. The sequencing input was blood. The receptors shown here come from an elderly man in good health. Each CDR3 is given with its conserved first and last residue. Fields, in order: J gene, V gene, CDR3 length, clone size, D gene, CDR3 protein, CDR3 DNA. A D gene is named only where the DNA matches it firmly. Rows give clone size only sometimes, using once, few, many, or a class for an expanded clone.

>TRBJ2-5|TRBV6-1|13|-|-
CASSDNEGETQYF
TGTGCCAGCAGTGACAATGAGGGGGAGACCCAGTACTTC
>TRBJ2-1|TRBV9|12|-|-
CASSVNRGEQFF
TGTGCCAGCAGCGTTAACCGAGGTGAGCAGTTCTTC
>TRBJ2-7|TRBV6-1|14|-|-
CASRPLGSSYEQYF
TGTGCCAGCAGGCCCTTGGGTTCATCCTACGAGCAGTACTTC
>TRBJ2-5|TRBV11-2|17|-|TRBD2
CASSTGLAGAFLKTQYF
TGTGCCAGCAGCACAGGACTAGCGGGGGCTTTCTTAAAGACCCAGTACTTC
>TRBJ2-6|TRBV29-1|13|many|-
CSAWGSGANVLTF
TGCAGCGCGTGGGGCTCTGGGGCCAACGTCCTGACTTTC
>TRBJ2-1|TRBV11-1|17|-|TRBD2
CASSRGSGRALLNEQFF
TGTGCCAGCAGCCGAGGGAGCGGGAGGGCCCTGCTCAATGAGCAGTTCTTC
>TRBJ1-1|TRBV5-1|13|-|-
CASSLGWDTEAFF
TGCGCCAGCAGCTTGGGCTGGGACACTGAAGCTTTCTTT
>TRBJ1-2|TRBV12-3/TRBV12-4|16|-|-
CASSPVSTDDRYGYTF
TGTGCCAGCAGTCCAGTCTCGACCGACGACCGCTATGGCTACACCTTC
>TRBJ1-1|TRBV29-1|13|few|-
CSVREWLNTEAFF
TGCAGCGTTCGGGAGTGGCTAAACACTGAAGCTTTCTTT
>TRBJ2-1|TRBV20-1|14|-|-
CSAAERQVYNEQFF
TGCAGTGCTGCCGAGCGTCAAGTCTACAATGAGCAGTTCTTC
>TRBJ2-4|TRBV3-1|18|few|TRBD2
CASSQGGLARLAKNIQYF
TGTGCCAGCAGCCAAGGAGGACTAGCGAGATTAGCCAAAAACATTCAGTACTTC
>TRBJ2-7|TRBV20-1|15|-|TRBD1
CSVPLPGQGFYEQYF
TGCAGTGTCCCACTACCGGGACAGGGGTTCTACGAGCAGTACTTC
>TRBJ2-7|TRBV20-1|14|-|-
CSVRSVRSSYEQYF
TGCAGTGTTCGGAGCGTAAGGAGCTCCTACGAGCAGTACTTC